This T cell receptor beta chain emerged from a study of blood T cell repertoires in COVID-19. Measured with immunoSEQ multiplex PCR; TCRdb has only the in-frame clones, and not every one. This sample has about 99,000 clones, with 84% found just once. The ends lost 2 bases at V and 2 bases at J; junction bases unmatched: 5. CDR1 is MNHEY, CDR2 SVGEGT, per germline. The CDR3 extends over 15 amino acids. V and J are TRBV6-2 or TRBV6-3 and TRBJ1-2; TRBD1 agrees at 7 bases. The clonotype comes from a human donor in a cohort sampled during active COVID-19. Sequenced: peripheral blood. CDR3 sequence: CASSYGTVLNYGYTF. The DNA for the CDR3 is TGTGCCAGCAGTTACGGGACAGTGTTAAACTATGGCTACACCTTC.